This T cell receptor beta chain derives from a study of blood T cells in healthy people across ages. Broader study findings: Age brought a roughly linear fall in TCR beta diversity measured per million T cells.

For the second PCR, which ran for roughly 7 to 11 cycles, a sample-barcoded 5' primer and a J-beta primer mix were used. TCRdb re-called the 5' RACE reads with MiXCR, one entry per CDR3 protein. Among about 730,000 distinct CDR3 sequences, about 40% were seen once, and the ten largest hold around a fifth. Samples each had at least 6 micrograms of total RNA extracted. This clonotype was counted a few times. Antigen unknown. The CDR3 spans 17 residues. V lost 5 bases to trimming and J lost 2 bases, with 21 bases between them. The germline V gene has CDR1 MNHEY and CDR2 SMNVEV (reference sequence). The chain uses TRBV27 and TRBJ1-2; weak D call: TRBD1 (5 bases). The sequenced sample was blood. The sequence was collected from a woman aged 55 to 70 in good health. The CDR3 nucleotides are TGTGCCAGCAGTCCAAGACAGAATGGGGCGGCAAACTATGGCTACACCTTC. It codes for CASSPRQNGAANYGYTF.